This TCR beta chain was sequenced in a study of Tregs in tolerant kidney transplant recipients. Study conclusions and caveats: The most relevant donor-specific Treg TCRbeta repertoire apparently came from expansion with activated donor B cells. No direct test of biological reproducibility was done here.

Of note for this clone: Antigen unknown.

The CDR3 totals 22 residues. Unmatched junction bases numbered 17, after V lost 0 bases and J lost 2 bases. Germline CDR1 is SGHRS and CDR2 is YFSETQ. Here immunoSEQ multiplex PCR was the method, and the copy in TCRdb shows in-frame clones only, minus some. Counted here are roughly 120,000 clones, roughly 92% occurring once; the ten biggest clones make up approximately 0.59%. The sequence derives from a human donor in good health. Sample: CD4+ T cells from blood. The rearrangement joins TRBV5-1 to TRBJ2-5, with TRBD2 matching over 15 bases. CDR3 residues: CASSLDRGLAGGPFPSQETQYF. Here the CDR3 DNA reads TGCGCCAGCAGCTTGGACAGGGGACTAGCGGGGGGCCCTTTTCCCTCGCAAGAGACCCAGTACTTC.